This record concerns one T cell receptor beta chain sequence. This sample stems from a study of blood T cell repertoires in COVID-19. Across the study: Spain, Italy and the United States supplied samples that represented acute and convalescent COVID-19. T cells, B-cell-depleted T cells, or PBMCs provided the cDNA or gDNA that served as material.

Original methodology: Amplification with reference gene primers provided the estimates of nucleated cell counts. Data came from immunoSEQ multiplex PCR; TCRdb stores just in-frame clones and leaves some out. For V, J and clone size, that table is used; D and trimming come from the DNA. The repertoire includes around 130,000 clones, more than 60% of them detected once, and around 17% sits in the top ten. The CDR3 extends over 16 amino acids. Looked up from germline, CDR1 is KGHSH and CDR2 is LQKENI. Losses at the gene ends were 6 bases for V and 6 bases for J; bases not matched to a gene: 10. The chain has TRBV18 and TRBJ2-2, with 10 bases aligning to TRBD2. The origin of this receptor is a man in his fifties or sixties with acute or convalescent COVID-19. Sequenced material: peripheral blood. The CDR3 DNA is TGTGCCAGCTCTCCCAGCGGGACTAGCGTCTCCGGGGAGCTGTTTTTT. It specifies CASSPSGTSVSGELFF. The full variable domain, completed using reference TRBV18 and TRBJ2-2, is NAGVMQNPRHLVRRRGQEARLRCSPMKGHSHVYWYRQLPEEGLKFMVYLQKENIIDESGMPKERFSAEFPKEGPSILRIQQVVRGDSAAYFCASSPSGTSVSGELFFGEGSRLTVL.